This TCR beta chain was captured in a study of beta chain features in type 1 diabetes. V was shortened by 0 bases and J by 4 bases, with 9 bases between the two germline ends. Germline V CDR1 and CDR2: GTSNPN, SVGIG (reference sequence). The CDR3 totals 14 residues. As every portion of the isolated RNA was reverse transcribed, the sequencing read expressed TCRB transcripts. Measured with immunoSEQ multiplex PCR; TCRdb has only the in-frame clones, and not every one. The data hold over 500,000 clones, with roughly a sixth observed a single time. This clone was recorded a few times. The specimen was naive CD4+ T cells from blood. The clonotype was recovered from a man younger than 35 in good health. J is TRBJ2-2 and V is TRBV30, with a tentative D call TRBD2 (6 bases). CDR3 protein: CAWSVRRATGELFF. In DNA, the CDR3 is TGTGCCTGGAGTGTAAGGAGGGCCACCGGGGAGCTGTTTTTT.